This T cell receptor beta chain was sequenced for a study of Ad26.COV2.S vaccination and SARS-CoV-2 variants. The wider study: The donor was enrolled in the Ad26.COV2.S arm of the COV1001 trial. Overall study findings and caveats: Reported findings describe substantial breadth in spike-specific CD8+ and CD4+ T cell responses following vaccination.

Regarding this clone: As yet, its antigen is unknown.

Noted treatment: 15 to 20 received Ad26.COV2.S at low or high dose, single or two shots; roughly five received placebo; per-sample allocation not given. It was on day 63 after the first vaccine or placebo injection that samples were taken. The CDR3 extends over 14 amino acids. V was pared by 0 bases and J by 7 bases, with 10 bases between. Looked up from germline, CDR1 is SGHDT and CDR2 is YYEEEE. TCRdb's copy holds only in-frame clones and misses some; the assay was immunoSEQ multiplex PCR. The sample has hundreds of thousands of clones, 75% to 90% seen once. The material sequenced was peripheral blood, taken in a trial of Ad26.COV2.S vaccine versus placebo. The clonotype was recovered from a person aged 18 to 59 who received the Ad26.COV2.S COVID-19 vaccine or a placebo. The chain couples TRBV5-6 to TRBJ1-4; no reliable D call. DNA of the CDR3: TGTGCCAGCAGCTTGGGAGAGAGCAGTGAAAAACTGTTTTTT. Its translation: CASSLGESSEKLFF.